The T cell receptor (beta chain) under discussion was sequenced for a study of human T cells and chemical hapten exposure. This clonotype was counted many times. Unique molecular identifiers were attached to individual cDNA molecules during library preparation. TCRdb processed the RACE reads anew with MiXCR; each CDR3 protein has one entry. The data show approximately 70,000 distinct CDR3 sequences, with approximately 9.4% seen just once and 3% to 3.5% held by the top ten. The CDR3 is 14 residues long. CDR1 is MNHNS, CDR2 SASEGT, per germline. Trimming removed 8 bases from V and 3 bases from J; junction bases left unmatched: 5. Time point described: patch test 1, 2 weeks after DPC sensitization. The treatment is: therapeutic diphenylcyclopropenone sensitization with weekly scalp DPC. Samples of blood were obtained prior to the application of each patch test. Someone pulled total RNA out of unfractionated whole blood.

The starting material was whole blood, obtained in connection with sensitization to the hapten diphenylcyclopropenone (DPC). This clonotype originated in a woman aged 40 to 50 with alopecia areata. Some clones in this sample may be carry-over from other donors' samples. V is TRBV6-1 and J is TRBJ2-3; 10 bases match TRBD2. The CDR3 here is CASEAGGATDTQYF. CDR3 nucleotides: TGTGCCAGCGAAGCGGGGGGGGCGACAGATACGCAGTATTTT.